A single sample gave rise to the 29 T cell receptor beta chains below, sequenced in a study of cytomegalovirus exposure and HLA in healthy donors (dated by TCRdb to about 2017). Libraries were built with the immunoSEQ multiplex PCR assay. For the multiplex PCR, a mixture combining 60 forward primers for TCR Vbeta segments and 13 reverse primers for TCR Jbeta segments was used. The source is immuneACCESS, and TCRdb retained only in-frame sequences with V and J called. Part of the clones is not carried over; for the studies checked, unresolved V genes explain less than half of this, and the remainder is unexplained. Here the sample has around 86,000 clones; 77% occur a single time. In total, the top ten clones hold more than 2.5% of the sample. Sequencing was carried out using PBMCs. Every receptor here comes from a man aged 45-65 years in good health and CMV-seropositive.

With respect to this clone: One end of the junction does not line up with germline, which may come from a read error. J is TRBJ2-4 and V is TRBV27; 7 positions agree with TRBD2. CDR1 is MNHEY and CDR2 is SMNVEV in the germline V gene (reference sequence). This CDR3 has 15 residues. The CDR3 DNA sequence: TGTGCCAGCAGTTTGGGGCGACTAGCCAAAAACAGTCAGTACTTC. Its translation is CASSLGRLAKNSQYF.

As DNA, the CDR3 is TGTGCCAGCAGCTACGACTTGACACCCCTCCACTTT. It encodes CASSYDLTPLHF. The J gene is TRBJ1-6, the V gene TRBV5-4; unclear D gene. Trimming took 3 bases from V and 11 from J, leaving 9 bases between them. Germline V lookup: CDR1 SGHNT, CDR2 YYREEE (reference sequence). There are 12 residues in the CDR3.

This rearrangement joins TRBV11-3 to TRBJ1-3; tentatively, D is TRBD1 (5 bases). Germline V gene lookup returns CDR1 SGHNT and CDR2 YENEEA. The CDR3 contains 14 residues. V lost 6 bases and J lost 3, with 12 bases in between. The DNA of the CDR3 is TGTGCCAGCAGTAAAGGGGTGGATGGAAACACCATATATTTT. This translates into CASSKGVDGNTIYF.

The sample holds a few counts of this clone. J is TRBJ2-1 and V is TRBV4-1, with 12 nucleotides matching TRBD2. The trim removed 8 bases at V and 0 bases at J, leaving 8 bases unmatched. Germline loops: CDR1 MGHRA, CDR2 YSYEKL. CDR3 length: 17 residues. CDR3 DNA sequence: TGCGCCAGCGTCGGACTAGCGGGGAAAAGCTCCTACAATGAGCAGTTCTTC. The encoded protein is CASVGLAGKSSYNEQFF.

The CDR3 loop reads CASSLWGPYSNQPQHF. Written as DNA, the CDR3 is TGTGCCAGCAGTTTATGGGGGCCCTATAGCAATCAGCCCCAGCATTTT. The chain is built from TRBV27 and TRBJ1-5; possible D gene TRBD1, 6 bases. Germline V CDR1 and CDR2: MNHEY, SMNVEV (reference sequence). Trimming removed 1 base at V and 0 bases at J, with 10 bases between. The length of the CDR3 is 16 residues.

The CDR3 loop is CASSQVTGGSQYF. The CDR3, as DNA: TGTGCCAGCAGCCAAGTGACAGGAGGCAGTCAGTACTTC. This chain joins TRBV7-3 and TRBJ2-4, with D maybe TRBD1 (6 bases). V was trimmed by 5 bases and J by 12 bases, leaving 17 bases between them. Per germline, CDR1 SGHTA and CDR2 FQGTGA. CDR3 size: 13 residues. The full variable domain, its missing parts supplied by reference TRBV7-3 and TRBJ2-4, is GAGVSQTPSNKVTEKGKYVELRCDPISGHTALYWYRQSLGQGPEFLIYFQGTGAADDSGLPNDRFFAVRPEGSVSTLKIQRTERGDSAVYLCASSQVTGGSQYFGAGTRLSVL.

The chain has TRBV29-1 and TRBJ1-1; 7 nucleotides align to TRBD1. From germline, CDR1 is SQVTM and CDR2 ANQGSEA. CDR3 length equals 12 residues. The V segment lost 7 bases and the J segment 3 bases; nucleotides outside the gene matches: 5. Here the CDR3 reads CSALTGDTEAFF. The DNA of the CDR3 is TGCAGCGCTCTAACAGGGGACACTGAAGCTTTCTTT. Full variable domain (outside the CDR3, taken from reference TRBV29-1 and TRBJ1-1): SAVISQKPSRDICQRGTSLTIQCQVDSQVTMMFWYRQQPGQSLTLIATANQGSEATYESGFVIDKFPISRPNLTFSTLTVSNMSPEDSSIYLCSALTGDTEAFFGQGTRLTVV.

This CDR3 reads CASSSDREVLLNYGYTF. CDR3 bases: TGTGCCAGCAGCTCGGACAGGGAAGTTTTACTAAACTATGGCTACACCTTC. The chain combines TRBV5-4 with TRBJ1-2; 8 bases are shared with TRBD1. Germline V gives CDR1 SGHNT, CDR2 YYREEE (reference sequence). This CDR3 region has 17 residues. Trimming cost V 3 bases and J 2 bases; bases outside gene matches: 12.

The chain joins TRBV25-1 to TRBJ1-2; D uncertain. Germline lookup yields CDR1 MGHDK and CDR2 SYGVNS. Trimming took 3 bases from V and 2 from J, leaving 13 bases between them. The CDR3 extends over 15 amino acids. The DNA of the CDR3 is TGTGCCAGCAGTGATTCCTTTATCCTCAACTATGGCTACACCTTC. As protein: CASSDSFILNYGYTF.

The chain couples TRBV9 to TRBJ2-4; 11 bases fit TRBD2. This CDR3 comprises 13 residues. Germline CDR1 is SGDLS and CDR2 is YYNGEE. The J segment lost 9 bases and the V segment lost 2 bases, leaving 1 base of the junction unmatched. CDR3 amino acids: CASSVGLAGIQYF. CDR3 nucleotide sequence: TGTGCCAGCAGCGTCGGACTAGCGGGCATTCAGTACTTC.

This chain links TRBV9 with TRBJ1-1; the D is unclear. Trimming stripped 2 bases from V and 5 bases from J, with 19 bases between. The germline V gene has CDR1 SGDLS and CDR2 YYNGEE. The CDR3 extends over 16 amino acids. The CDR3: CASSVSFQATLTEAFF. The CDR3 DNA follows: TGTGCCAGCAGCGTTTCATTCCAGGCCACACTTACTGAAGCTTTCTTT.

The chain is built from TRBV6-1 and TRBJ2-1; tentatively, D is TRBD2 (5 bases). CDR3 length: 14 amino acids. V dropped 5 bases and J dropped 8 bases, with 16 bases sitting between them. Germline CDR1 MNHNS, CDR2 SASEGT. CDR3 residues: CASSRVGDKDEQFF. DNA for the CDR3: TGTGCCAGCAGTCGGGTGGGAGACAAGGATGAGCAGTTCTTC.

The genes are TRBV21-1 and TRBJ1-2. TRBV21-1 is tagged as a pseudogene. The CDR3 is made up of 15 amino acids. DNA of the CDR3: TGTGCCAGCCGGGGTTGCCTTCTAGCCCACTATGGCTACACCTTC. Translation: CASRGCLLAHYGYTF.

This rearrangement joins TRBV6-5 to TRBJ2-7, with TRBD2 identical over 15 bases. Germline CDR1 reads MNHEY; CDR2 reads SVGAGI. This CDR3 is 14 amino acids long. The ends lost 4 bases at V and 7 bases at J; junction bases unmatched: 2. CDR3 in amino acids: CASSSGTSGREQYF. In DNA form, the CDR3 reads TGTGCCAGCAGTTCCGGGACTAGCGGGAGGGAGCAGTACTTC.

V usage is TRBV28 and J usage is TRBJ1-3, with D tentatively TRBD1 (5 bases). V lost 7 bases, J lost 2 bases, and 15 bases lay in between. This CDR3 contains 15 residues. The germline gives CDR1 MDHEN, CDR2 SYDVKM. CDR3 nucleotides: TGTGCCAGCAAAAAAGGGGCAGGGCCTGGAAACACCATATATTTT. This sequence encodes CASKKGAGPGNTIYF.

V usage is TRBV5-1 and J usage is TRBJ2-5, with D maybe TRBD1 (5 bases). CDR3 length equals 13 residues. V was pared by 5 bases and J by 0 bases, with 8 bases between. The germline V gene encodes CDR1 SGHRS and CDR2 YFSETQ. CDR3 sequence: CASSQDNQETQYF. For the CDR3, the DNA is TGCGCCAGCAGTCAGGACAACCAAGAGACCCAGTACTTC.

This chain joins TRBV18 and TRBJ2-1; D is uncertain. With 2 bases removed from V and 6 bases from J, the gap between germline ends came to 8 bases. The CDR3 covers 13 residues. CDR1 is KGHSH and CDR2 is LQKENI in the germline V gene. The CDR3 region has the DNA TGTGCCAGCTCACCATACACCCCCAATGAGCAGTTCTTC. Its protein is CASSPYTPNEQFF. The full variable domain, with the rest looked up from reference TRBV18 and TRBJ2-1, is NAGVMQNPRHLVRRRGQEARLRCSPMKGHSHVYWYRQLPEEGLKFMVYLQKENIIDESGMPKERFSAEFPKEGPSILRIQQVVRGDSAAYFCASSPYTPNEQFFGPGTRLTVL.

The CDR3 DNA reads TGTGCCAGCAGCCAAGATTTGCTAGCGGGAGTGTTAACAGATACGCAGTATTTT. Its translation is CASSQDLLAGVLTDTQYF. The rearrangement links TRBV4-2 to TRBJ2-3; 10 nucleotides align to TRBD2. This CDR3 comprises 18 residues. The V gene end was trimmed by 0 bases and the J gene end by 3 bases; junction bases not matched to a gene: 9. From germline, CDR1 is LGHNA and CDR2 YNFKEQ.

J is TRBJ2-1 and V is TRBV27; 8 bases line up with TRBD1. V shed 5 bases, J shed 1 base, and the junction held 10 bases outside the gene matches. This CDR3 region has 17 residues. Germline assignment: CDR1 MNHEY and CDR2 SMNVEV (reference sequence). CDR3 loop: CASSRRDRWDSYNEQFF. As DNA, the CDR3 is TGTGCCAGCAGTCGACGGGACAGGTGGGATTCCTACAATGAGCAGTTCTTC.

This chain connects TRBV10-3 to TRBJ1-4; TRBD1 agrees at 9 bases. Per germline, CDR1 ENHRY and CDR2 SYGVKD. The CDR3 totals 16 residues. V shed 6 bases and J 0 bases; nucleotides not matched to a gene: 5. The chain's CDR3 is CAISRDRATTNEKLFF. The CDR3 DNA sequence: TGTGCCATCAGCCGGGACAGGGCGACAACTAATGAAAAACTGTTTTTT.

This clone was observed a single time. CDR3 sequence: CASRTGTGSYGYTF. CDR3 DNA sequence: TGTGCCAGTAGGACCGGGACAGGGTCCTATGGCTACACCTTC. The chain carries TRBV19 and TRBJ1-2; 9 bases are shared with TRBD1. Germline assignment: CDR1 LNHDA and CDR2 SQIVND (reference sequence). The V gene end was trimmed by 6 bases and the J gene end by 4 bases; junction bases not matched to a gene: 6. The CDR3 is 14 residues long.

The table lists this clone with a few counts. The chain employs TRBV5-1 and TRBJ1-1; D gene ambiguous. The CDR3 length is 15 residues. V was cut by 4 bases and J by 1 base, with 14 bases left in between. Per germline, CDR1 SGHRS and CDR2 YFSETQ. CDR3 in amino acids: CASSPGELWNTEAFF. DNA of the CDR3: TGCGCCAGCAGCCCGGGAGAGTTATGGAACACTGAAGCTTTCTTT.

This clone was seen more than once but under ten times. The chain recombines TRBV7-3 with TRBJ2-1; 8 bases line up with TRBD2. The CDR3 contains 15 residues. V lost 3 bases, J lost 8 bases, and 9 bases stayed unmatched. CDR1 is SGHTA and CDR2 is FQGTGA in the germline V gene. The CDR3, as DNA: TGTGCCAGCAGCTTCGGGGGCGGGAGGAAGGATGAGCAGTTCTTC. Amino acids: CASSFGGGRKDEQFF.

This chain's CDR3 is CASSDRDRGQNTGELFF. CDR3 coding DNA: TGCGCCAGCAGCGACCGGGACAGGGGACAGAACACCGGGGAGCTGTTTTTT. The genes are TRBV5-1 and TRBJ2-2; 10 positions match TRBD1. The CDR3 runs 17 residues. Looked up from germline, CDR1 is SGHRS and CDR2 is YFSETQ. J gave up 1 base and V 4 bases, and 7 bases lay outside the gene matches.

The chain joins TRBV6-1 to TRBJ1-1, with a tentative D call TRBD1 (6 bases). Germline loops: CDR1 MNHNS, CDR2 SASEGT. The CDR3 runs 14 residues. V was cut by 4 bases and J by 3 bases, with 12 bases left in between. The CDR3 bases are TGTGCCAGCAGTGCAGTGGACAGATACACTGAAGCTTTCTTT. It codes for CASSAVDRYTEAFF.

This clone came up a few times. The chain carries TRBV5-5 and TRBJ2-7, with 11 bases aligning to TRBD2. The CDR3 is 14 amino acids. Trimming at V came to 4 bases and at J to 6 bases, leaving 6 bases not matched to a gene. Per the germline V gene, CDR1 is SGHKS and CDR2 is YYEKEE (reference sequence). For the CDR3, the DNA is TGTGCCAGCAGCCCTCCTAGCGGGAGGAGCGAGCAGTACTTC. It is translated as CASSPPSGRSEQYF.

This clone was picked up a small number of times. J is TRBJ1-2 and V is TRBV13; possibly TRBD1 for D (6 bases). V gave up 4 bases and J gave up 4 bases, with 22 bases separating them. This CDR3 has 17 amino acids. Per the germline V gene, CDR1 is PRHDT and CDR2 is FYEKMQ (reference sequence). This chain's CDR3 is CASSSRTENWVGYGYTF. The DNA for the CDR3 is TGTGCCAGCAGCTCCCGGACAGAAAATTGGGTGGGCTATGGCTACACCTTC. The full variable domain, its missing parts supplied by reference TRBV13 and TRBJ1-2, is AAGVIQSPRHLIKEKRETATLKCYPIPRHDTVYWYQQGPGQDPQFLISFYEKMQSDKGSIPDRFSAQQFSDYHSELNMSSLELGDSALYFCASSSRTENWVGYGYTFGSGTRLTVV.

V is TRBV18 and J is TRBJ2-7, with TRBD1 matching over 7 bases. The V gene end was trimmed by 3 bases and the J gene end by 2 bases; junction bases not matched to a gene: 7. Germline V gives CDR1 KGHSH, CDR2 LQKENI. The CDR3 consists of 15 residues. The CDR3 DNA reads TGTGCCAGCTCACCCGGGACAGCCAATCCCTACGAGCAGTACTTC. It translates to CASSPGTANPYEQYF.

This rearrangement joins TRBV28 to TRBJ1-5; D is perhaps TRBD1 (5 bases). CDR3 length: 13 residues. CDR1 and CDR2 (germline): MDHEN, SYDVKM. V lost 5 bases to trimming and J lost 5 bases, with 10 bases between them. CDR3 DNA sequence: TGTGCCAGCAGTCAAGGGGTAGATCAGCCCCAGCATTTT. This codes for CASSQGVDQPQHF.